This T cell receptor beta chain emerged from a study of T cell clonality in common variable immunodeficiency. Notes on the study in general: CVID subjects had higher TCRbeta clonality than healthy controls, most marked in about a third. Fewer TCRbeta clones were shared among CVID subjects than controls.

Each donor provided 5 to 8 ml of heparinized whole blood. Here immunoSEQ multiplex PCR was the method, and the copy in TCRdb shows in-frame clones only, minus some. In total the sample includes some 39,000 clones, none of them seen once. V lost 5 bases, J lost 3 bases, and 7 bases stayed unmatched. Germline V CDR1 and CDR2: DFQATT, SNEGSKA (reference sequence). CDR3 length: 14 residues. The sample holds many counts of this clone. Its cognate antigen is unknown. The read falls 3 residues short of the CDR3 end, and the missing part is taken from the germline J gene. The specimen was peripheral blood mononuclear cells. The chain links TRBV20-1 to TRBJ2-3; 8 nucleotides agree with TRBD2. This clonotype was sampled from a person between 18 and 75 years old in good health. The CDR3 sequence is CSADPAGGTDTQYF. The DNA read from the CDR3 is TGCAGTGCTGACCCCGCGGGAGGTACAGATACG.